This T cell receptor (beta chain) was sequenced for a study of cytomegalovirus exposure and HLA in healthy donors. Study-level background: Ancestry clustering placed around 80% of 350 to 500 genotyped donors in the Caucasian-associated cluster.

Amplification used 60 Vbeta primers and 13 Jbeta primers. Some clones are missing from TCRdb's copy, which holds only in-frame ones; the method was immunoSEQ multiplex PCR. Among roughly 72,000 clones listed, 70% to 85% were seen once. Study results and limitations: Immune exposure information available was restricted to CMV serostatus. The study reported that TCR beta sequences accurately predicted HLA-A and HLA-B alleles in most subjects.

A note on this clone: Its antigen remains unknown.

Sequencing was done on a sample of PBMCs. The TCR originated in a human donor in good health.

CDR3 loop: CASSTRLAGGFTGELFF. The CDR3 nucleotides read TGCGCCAGCAGCACACGACTAGCGGGAGGTTTCACCGGGGAGCTGTTTTTT. The gene calls are TRBV5-1 and TRBJ2-2; 13 positions agree with TRBD2. The V gene end was trimmed by 4 bases and the J gene end by 4 bases; junction bases not matched to a gene: 7. CDR1 and CDR2 from the germline V gene are SGHRS and YFSETQ. CDR3 size: 17 residues.